This T cell receptor beta chain came from a study of patients and donors after allogeneic stem cell transplantation. At least ten counts were recorded for this clonotype. TCRdb analysed the RT-PCR reads with MiXCR anew, one entry per CDR3 protein. The sample yields hundreds of thousands of distinct CDR3 sequences, 16% seen once. The V and J ends lost 5 bases and 0 bases, in that order; junction bases with no gene match: 6. This CDR3 is 15 amino acids long. This TCR was sampled from a human donor who was either an allogeneic HSCT recipient or a stem cell or donor lymphocyte infusion donor (not recorded which). It is not recorded whose cells these are; they may come from a transplant donor. Material: blood, either unsorted or a sorted T cell fraction (not recorded which). The chain uses TRBV12-3 or TRBV12-4 and TRBJ2-5; 7 bases map to TRBD1. CDR3 residues: CASSREGQYQETQYF. The CDR3 DNA is TGTGCCAGCAGTCGAGAGGGACAGTACCAAGAGACCCAGTACTTC.